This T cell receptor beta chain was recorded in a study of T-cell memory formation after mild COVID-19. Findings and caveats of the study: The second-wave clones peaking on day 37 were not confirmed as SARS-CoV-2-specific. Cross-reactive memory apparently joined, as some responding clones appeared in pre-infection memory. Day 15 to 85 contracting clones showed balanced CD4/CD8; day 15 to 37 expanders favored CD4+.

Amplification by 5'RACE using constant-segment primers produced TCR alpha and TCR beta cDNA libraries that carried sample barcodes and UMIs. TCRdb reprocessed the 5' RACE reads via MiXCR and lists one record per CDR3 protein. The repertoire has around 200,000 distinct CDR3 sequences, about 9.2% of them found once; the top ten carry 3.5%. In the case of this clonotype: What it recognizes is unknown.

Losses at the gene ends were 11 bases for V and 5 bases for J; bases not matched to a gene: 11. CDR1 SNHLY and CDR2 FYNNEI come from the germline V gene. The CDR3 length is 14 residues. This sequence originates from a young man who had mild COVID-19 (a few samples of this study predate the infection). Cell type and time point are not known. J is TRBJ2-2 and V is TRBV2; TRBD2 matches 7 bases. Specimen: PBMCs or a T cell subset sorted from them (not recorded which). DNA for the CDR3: TGTGCCGGACGACTAGCTTTAAAGACCGGGGAGCTGTTTTTT. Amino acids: CAGRLALKTGELFF.